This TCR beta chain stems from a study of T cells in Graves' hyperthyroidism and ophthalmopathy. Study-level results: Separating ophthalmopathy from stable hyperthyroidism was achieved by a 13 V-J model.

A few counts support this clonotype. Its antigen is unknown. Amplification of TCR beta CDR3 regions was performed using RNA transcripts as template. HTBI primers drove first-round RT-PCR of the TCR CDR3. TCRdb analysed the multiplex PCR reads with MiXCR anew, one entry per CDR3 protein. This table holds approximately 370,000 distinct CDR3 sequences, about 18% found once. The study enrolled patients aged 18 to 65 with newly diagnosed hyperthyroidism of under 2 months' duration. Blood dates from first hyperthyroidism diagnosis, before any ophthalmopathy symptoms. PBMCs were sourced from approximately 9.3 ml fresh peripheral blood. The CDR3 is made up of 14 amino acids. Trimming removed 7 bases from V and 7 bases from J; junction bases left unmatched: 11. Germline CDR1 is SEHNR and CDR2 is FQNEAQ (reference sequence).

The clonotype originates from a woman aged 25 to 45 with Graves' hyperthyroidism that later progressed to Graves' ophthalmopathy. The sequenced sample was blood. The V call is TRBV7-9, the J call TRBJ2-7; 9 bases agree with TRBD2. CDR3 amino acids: CASKGQASGKEQYF. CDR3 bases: TGTGCCAGCAAGGGTCAGGCTAGCGGGAAAGAGCAGTACTTC.